The 20 T cell receptor beta chains below were found in one sample sequenced in a study of CD8 T cells in Susac syndrome. After extraction with the RNeasy kit, roughly 0.5 to 1 ug of the RNA was reverse transcribed using random hexamers. TCRdb independently ran MiXCR on the immunoSEQ multiplex PCR reads; one entry per CDR3 protein. The table has 300,000 or so distinct CDR3 sequences, under 95% seen once. Sequenced input: CD4+ T cells from PBMCs. These receptors came from a human donor with multiple sclerosis.

This clonotype was observed a single time. This sequence joins TRBV5-1 and TRBJ2-5, with no clear D. There are 13 residues in the CDR3. CDR1 and CDR2 from the germline V gene are SGHRS and YFSETQ. V gave up 5 bases and J gave up 5 bases, with 13 bases separating them. The CDR3 loop is CASSIGRRETQYF. CDR3 nucleotide sequence: TGCGCCAGCAGTATTGGACGGCGGGAGACCCAGTACTTC.

The gene calls are TRBV25-1 and TRBJ2-7, with TRBD1 matching 7 bases. The length of the CDR3 is 14 residues. Trimming took 6 bases from V and 2 from J; bases not matched to a gene: 7. The germline gives CDR1 MGHDK, CDR2 SYGVNS. The CDR3 sequence is CASRNTGTAYEQYF. CDR3 DNA: TGTGCCAGCAGGAATACCGGGACAGCCTACGAGCAGTACTTC.

V and J are TRBV5-4 and TRBJ2-3; D is tentatively TRBD1 or TRBD2 (6 bases each). The germline V gene encodes CDR1 SGHNT and CDR2 YYREEE (reference sequence). There are 14 residues in the CDR3. V lost 0 bases and J lost 5, with 10 bases in between. CDR3: CASSLERGEDTQYF. The CDR3 region has the DNA TGTGCCAGCAGCTTGGAGAGGGGGGAAGATACGCAGTATTTT.

This chain connects TRBV5-4 to TRBJ2-3; D not resolved. V was cut by 4 bases and J by 2 bases, with 8 bases left in between. Germline assignment: CDR1 SGHNT and CDR2 YYREEE (reference sequence). The CDR3 has 13 residues. The CDR3 DNA is TGTGCCAGCAGCGGAGTACACACAGATACGCAGTATTTT. Translation: CASSGVHTDTQYF.

V gene TRBV7-6 combines with J gene TRBJ2-5; TRBD2 might be the D (6 bases). The CDR3 length is 14 residues. V was cut by 1 base and J by 4 bases, with 10 bases left in between. Germline lookup yields CDR1 SGHVS and CDR2 FNYEAQ. This CDR3 reads CASSLELALETQYF. The CDR3 DNA sequence: TGTGCCAGCAGCTTAGAGCTAGCGTTAGAGACCCAGTACTTC.

This chain uses TRBV20-1 with TRBJ2-7; no clear D gene. CDR1 is DFQATT, CDR2 SNEGSKA, per germline (reference sequence). This CDR3 has 11 residues. Trimming removed 4 bases from V and 3 bases from J, with 7 bases in between. The CDR3 sequence: CSAMGRYEQYF. The CDR3 region has the DNA TGCAGTGCTATGGGCCGCTACGAGCAGTACTTC.

The chain links TRBV30 to TRBJ2-1; D unclear. Germline CDR1 reads GTSNPN; CDR2 reads SVGIG (reference sequence). The CDR3 runs to 10 residues. V lost 3 bases and J lost 7, with 4 bases in between. The CDR3 coding sequence is TGTGCCTGGAGGGGTAATGAGCAGTTCTTC. Its protein product is CAWRGNEQFF.

V gene TRBV19 combines with J gene TRBJ2-3, with TRBD2 matching 7 bases. This CDR3 has 16 residues. The germline V gene encodes CDR1 LNHDA and CDR2 SQIVND (reference sequence). The J segment lost 3 bases and the V segment lost 5 bases, leaving 11 bases of the junction unmatched. CDR3 nucleotides: TGTGCCAGTAGTCTCCGAATCGGGGGGACGACAGATACGCAGTATTTT. It specifies CASSLRIGGTTDTQYF.

The V and J genes are TRBV13 and TRBJ2-1; D gene ambiguous. The CDR3 is 15 amino acids. The V end lost 5 bases, the J end lost 9 bases, and 20 bases lay between the germline ends. The germline gives CDR1 PRHDT, CDR2 FYEKMQ (reference sequence). In DNA, the CDR3 is TGTGCCAGCAGCCGTCAATTGAGGATAGGTGGTGAGCAGTTCTTC. Encoded protein: CASSRQLRIGGEQFF. Combining the CDR3 with reference TRBV13 and TRBJ2-1 gives the whole variable domain AAGVIQSPRHLIKEKRETATLKCYPIPRHDTVYWYQQGPGQDPQFLISFYEKMQSDKGSIPDRFSAQQFSDYHSELNMSSLELGDSALYFCASSRQLRIGGEQFFGPGTRLTVL.

The J gene is TRBJ2-7, the V gene TRBV7-9, with D tentatively TRBD1 (5 bases). The germline V and J ends were trimmed by 5 bases and 0 bases, with 14 bases remaining between them. CDR3 length: 15 amino acids. Germline CDR1 SEHNR, CDR2 FQNEAQ (reference sequence). The CDR3, as DNA: TGTGCCAGCAGCCGTACCGACAGCCTCTCCTACGAGCAGTACTTC. Translation: CASSRTDSLSYEQYF. Variable domain in full (rest from reference TRBV7-9 and TRBJ2-7): DTGVSQNPRHKITKRGQNVTFRCDPISEHNRLYWYRQTLGQGPEFLTYFQNEAQLEKSRLLSDRFSAERPKGSFSTLEIQRTEQGDSAMYLCASSRTDSLSYEQYFGPGTRLTVT.

This chain links TRBV4-1 with TRBJ2-3, with D possibly being TRBD1 (6 bases). CDR1 and CDR2 (germline): MGHRA, YSYEKL. V lost 6 bases and J 7 bases, leaving 20 bases between the germline ends. The CDR3 is 15 residues long. The CDR3 loop is CASSQLGGLLYTQYF. CDR3 DNA: TGCGCCAGCAGTCAATTAGGGGGATTATTATATACGCAGTATTTT.

The V gene is TRBV7-3, the J gene TRBJ2-1, with D unresolved. The CDR3 consists of 13 residues. The germline gives CDR1 SGHTA, CDR2 FQGTGA. V lost 3 bases, J lost 5 bases, and 8 bases lay in between. The CDR3 region is CASSFFPNNEQFF. The CDR3 nucleotides read TGTGCCAGCAGCTTTTTCCCAAACAATGAGCAGTTCTTC.

This rearrangement joins TRBV30 to TRBJ1-1; D unclear. CDR1 is GTSNPN, CDR2 SVGIG, per germline (reference sequence). Between the trimmed V and J ends, which lost 0 bases and 4 bases, there was a span of 18 bases. The CDR3 loop spans 16 amino acids. The DNA of the CDR3 is TGTGCCTGGAGTGTACTAATCCCGCTAGAGAGCACTGAAGCTTTCTTT. Protein sequence: CAWSVLIPLESTEAFF.

The chain joins TRBV2 to TRBJ1-5, with 7 bases fitting TRBD1. The junction had 7 bases not matched to a gene; V was cut back by 4 bases and J by 4 bases. There are 15 residues in the CDR3. Germline CDR1 reads SNHLY; CDR2 reads FYNNEI. CDR3 region: CASSVTTGTNQPQHF. The CDR3 nucleotides are TGTGCCAGCAGTGTAACGACAGGGACAAATCAGCCCCAGCATTTT.

The rearrangement uses TRBV30 and TRBJ2-7; TRBD1 might be the D (6 bases). The CDR3 is 16 residues long. Germline V CDR1 and CDR2: GTSNPN, SVGIG (reference sequence). V dropped 4 bases and J dropped 0 bases, with 19 bases sitting between them. CDR3 region: CAWTNGQFLSSYEQYF. The DNA of the CDR3 is TGTGCCTGGACGAATGGACAGTTTTTGAGCTCCTACGAGCAGTACTTC.

The V call is TRBV20-1, the J call TRBJ1-5, with D tentatively TRBD1 (6 bases). Trimming stripped 3 bases from V and 0 bases from J, with 15 bases between. This CDR3 has 16 residues. CDR1 and CDR2 (germline): DFQATT, SNEGSKA (reference sequence). The CDR3 sequence: CSASTGSPYSNQPQHF. The CDR3, as DNA: TGCAGTGCTAGCACAGGGTCTCCTTATAGCAATCAGCCCCAGCATTTT.

The chain is built from TRBV19 and TRBJ1-3; possibly TRBD1 for D (5 bases). With 6 bases removed from V and 0 bases from J, the gap between germline ends came to 15 bases. CDR3 length: 16 residues. Germline-derived CDR1 and CDR2 are LNHDA and SQIVND (reference sequence). The CDR3 here is CASSAGARPSGNTIYF. For the CDR3, the DNA is TGTGCCAGTAGCGCCGGGGCCAGGCCCTCTGGAAACACCATATATTTT.

The chain is built from TRBV30 and TRBJ2-1; TRBD2 is a possible D gene (6 bases). Trimming took 7 bases from V and 3 from J, leaving 13 bases between them. Germline CDR1 and CDR2: GTSNPN and SVGIG (reference sequence). The CDR3 is 13 residues long. The CDR3: CASVADLYNEQFF. The CDR3 DNA reads TGTGCCTCCGTAGCGGACCTCTACAATGAGCAGTTCTTC.

V is TRBV7-2 and J is TRBJ2-3; a weak D match, TRBD1 (6 bases). Germline loops: CDR1 SGHTA, CDR2 FQGNSA. The CDR3 is 13 residues long. Trimming removed 7 bases from V and 1 base from J, with 9 bases in between. This chain's CDR3 is CASNRQGTDTQYF. Here the CDR3 DNA reads TGTGCCAGCAATCGACAGGGCACAGATACGCAGTATTTT.

The gene calls are TRBV6-1 and TRBJ1-2; tentatively, D is TRBD1 (6 bases). CDR3 length: 13 amino acids. From germline, CDR1 is MNHNS and CDR2 SASEGT. V gave up 8 bases and J gave up 8 bases, with 18 bases separating them. The CDR3, as DNA: TGTGCCAGCCGGGCAGGGGCGTACCTCGGCTACACCTTC. It encodes CASRAGAYLGYTF.